The 6 T cell receptor beta chains reported below all come from one sample, sequenced in a study of a mutant IDH1 vaccine in newly diagnosed glioma (dated by TCRdb to about 2021). The library was produced with the immunoSEQ multiplex PCR assay. The source is immuneACCESS, and TCRdb retained only in-frame sequences with V and J called. Part of the clones is not carried over; for the studies checked, unresolved V genes explain less than half of this, and the remainder is unexplained. This sample lists about 120,000 clones; around 77% were detected once. The ten largest clones add up to 5.5% of the sample. What this sample's time point label stands for: week 11, during vaccination. Every vaccine dose consisted of 300 ug of a 20-mer mutant IDH1 peptide in Montanide, administered subcutaneously together with topical imiquimod. No antigen has been assigned to these receptors. The sample consisted of PBMCs, taken from a glioma patient whose treatment included an IDH1 peptide vaccine. The receptors here all came from a man aged 40-49 years with glioma.

The chain combines TRBV4-2 with TRBJ1-2; 7 positions agree with TRBD1. The CDR3 runs 16 residues. The V segment lost 0 bases and the J segment 1 base; nucleotides outside the gene matches: 5. CDR1 is LGHNA and CDR2 is YNFKEQ in the germline V gene. CDR3 nucleotides: TGTGCCAGCAGCCAAGAGACAGGGACCCTTAACTATGGCTACACCTTC. Protein: CASSQETGTLNYGYTF.

The genes are TRBV2 and TRBJ2-5, with D hard to call. The CDR3 extends over 13 amino acids. Germline CDR1 SNHLY, CDR2 FYNNEI. The ends were cut back, 6 bases at V and 5 bases at J, with 13 bases in the middle. Here the CDR3 DNA reads TGTGCCAGCAGCCTTGGGCCGCTGGAGACCCAGTACTTC. Translating it yields CASSLGPLETQYF. Together with reference TRBV2 and TRBJ2-5, the CDR3 gives the full variable domain: EPEVTQTPSHQVTQMGQEVILRCVPISNHLYFYWYRQILGQKVEFLVSFYNNEISEKSEIFDDQFSVERPDGSNFTLKIRSTKLEDSAMYFCASSLGPLETQYFGPGTRLLVL.

The J gene is TRBJ2-1, the V gene TRBV10-2; D tentatively reads TRBD1 or TRBD2 (6 bases each). This CDR3 is built from 13 residues. Trimming removed 6 bases from V and 6 bases from J, with 12 bases in between. The germline V gene has CDR1 WSHSY and CDR2 SAAADI. The CDR3 loop reads CASRGGQGNEQFF. The CDR3 bases are TGCGCCAGCAGGGGGGGCCAGGGCAATGAGCAGTTCTTC.

CDR3 sequence: CASSLRTGGYTGELFF. Written as DNA, the CDR3 is TGTGCCAGCAGCTTGCGTACAGGGGGCTACACCGGGGAGCTGTTTTTT. This chain uses TRBV5-6 with TRBJ2-2; 9 bases agree with TRBD1. Germline CDR1 SGHDT, CDR2 YYEEEE. The V gene end was trimmed by 1 base and the J gene end by 3 bases; junction bases not matched to a gene: 4. CDR3 size: 16 residues. Combining the CDR3 with reference TRBV5-6 and TRBJ2-2 gives the whole variable domain DAGVTQSPTHLIKTRGQQVTLRCSPKSGHDTVSWYQQALGQGPQFIFQYYEEEERQRGNFPDRFSGHQFPNYSSELNVNALLLGDSALYLCASSLRTGGYTGELFFGEGSRLTVL.

The chain links TRBV30 to TRBJ2-7, with D perhaps TRBD2 (5 bases). The CDR3 runs 14 residues. CDR1 is GTSNPN, CDR2 SVGIG, per germline (reference sequence). V gave up 0 bases and J gave up 5 bases, with 14 bases separating them. The CDR3 region has the DNA TGTGCCTGGAGTGTTGCGTCCACCGGGGACGAGCAGTACTTC. The encoded protein is CAWSVASTGDEQYF. Using reference TRBV30 and TRBJ2-7 for the parts outside the CDR3, the full variable domain is SQTIHQWPATLVQPVGSPLSLECTVEGTSNPNLYWYRQAAGRGLQLLFYSVGIGQISSEVPQNLSASRPQDRQFILSSKKLLLSDSGFYLCAWSVASTGDEQYFGPGTRLTVT.

The chain joins TRBV13 to TRBJ1-2, with 8 bases that match TRBD1. Germline CDR1 and CDR2: PRHDT and FYEKMQ (reference sequence). Germline trimming cut 5 bases from V and 8 bases from J; bases unmatched to any gene: 13. This CDR3 comprises 15 residues. The CDR3 sequence is CASSTRTGSYVGYTF. The CDR3 nucleotides are TGTGCCAGCAGCACGCGGACAGGGTCCTATGTCGGCTACACCTTC.